This T cell receptor delta chain is from a study of gammadelta T cells in human blood. Notes on the study in general: Microbial exposure reportedly appeared to drive polyclonal expansion of innate gamma-delta T cells right after birth.

TCRdb applied CATT to the RT-PCR reads for clone calling. Of around 1,000 delta-chain clones listed, under 25% are singletons. The V and J ends lost 0 bases and 0 bases, in that order; junction bases with no gene match: 7. This CDR3 region has 20 residues. Germline assignment: CDR1 GEAIGNYY and CDR2 EKD. By its share, this clone is large. Antigen: not known. The sequenced material came from Vgamma9Vdelta2 gamma-delta T cells from infant blood. The receptor was derived from a human donor. The rearrangement uses TRDV2 and TRDJ3, with 10 bases fitting TRDD3. The CDR3 DNA is TGTGCCTGTGACACCGTACTGGGGGATCCCCGCTCCTGGGACACCCGACAGATGTTTTTC. Protein product: CACDTVLGDPRSWDTRQMFF.